This T cell receptor beta chain was obtained from a study of PD-1 blockade in classical Hodgkin lymphoma. Turning to this clone: What it binds is unknown.

Findings and limits, study-wide: Repertoire difference causes, possibly disease activity or prior therapy, remain undefined.

Sequencing was performed with immunoSEQ multiplex PCR; in TCRdb, only in-frame clones are kept and a portion is missing. The sample contains almost 85,000 clones, about nine tenths of which appear only once. Relapses following autologous stem cell transplantation were seen in all patients, with brentuximab vedotin exposure varying. From germline, CDR1 is SGHTA and CDR2 FQGNSA. V dropped 1 base and J dropped 5; count of bases not matched to a gene: 6. CDR3 length equals 16 residues. The clonotype originates from a human donor with classical Hodgkin lymphoma. The input for sequencing was peripheral blood mononuclear cells (PBMCs), taken at baseline. The V and J genes are TRBV7-2 and TRBJ2-2, with 8 nucleotides matching TRBD2. The CDR3 DNA follows: TGTGCCAGCAGCTTAGAAGTAGCGGGAAGGACCGGGGAGCTGTTTTTT. Translating it yields CASSLEVAGRTGELFF.